Each of the 25 T cell receptor beta chains below was sequenced from the same sample in a study of early stage breast cancer tumors. Method: immunoSEQ multiplex PCR; TCRdb's copy keeps in-frame clones and lacks some. The sample carries 25,000 to 35,000 clones, less than 75% recorded once. The sample comprised breast tumor tissue. The receptors were gathered from a person between 45 and 65 years old with breast cancer.

This chain uses TRBV30 with TRBJ2-7; no reliable D call. Germline-derived CDR1 and CDR2 are GTSNPN and SVGIG (reference sequence). V shed 0 bases and J shed 0 bases, with 3 bases lying between them. The CDR3 covers 12 residues. DNA of the CDR3: TGTGCCTGGAGTGTCGGCTCCTACGAGCAGTACTTC. The encoded protein is CAWSVGSYEQYF.

This chain joins TRBV27 and TRBJ2-1; D uncertain. Germline V gives CDR1 MNHEY, CDR2 SMNVEV (reference sequence). V lost 4 bases and J lost 10, with 14 bases in between. This CDR3 has 13 residues. CDR3: CASSSNPLGEQFF. The CDR3 DNA sequence: TGTGCCAGCAGTTCCAATCCTCTGGGGGAGCAGTTCTTC.

The table lists this clone with a count of one. The genes are TRBV14 and TRBJ2-1, with D possibly matching TRBD2 (7 bases). CDR3 length: 14 residues. V gave up 8 bases and J gave up 2 bases, with 13 bases separating them. The germline gives CDR1 SGHDN, CDR2 FVKESK. The CDR3 DNA is TGTGCCAGCGGTCGGGGGGCTGCCTACAATGAGCAGTTCTTC. Residues: CASGRGAAYNEQFF.

J is TRBJ2-5 and V is TRBV9, with 7 positions matching TRBD2. The CDR3 contains 15 residues. CDR1 is SGDLS and CDR2 is YYNGEE in the germline V gene. V shed 0 bases and J 5 bases; nucleotides not matched to a gene: 7. The CDR3 protein is CASSVAAGLVETQYF. For the CDR3, the DNA is TGTGCCAGCAGCGTAGCTGCCGGACTAGTGGAGACCCAGTACTTC.

This clone has just one count. CDR3 sequence: CASSFFGLLNTGELFF. The DNA of the CDR3 is TGTGCCAGCAGCTTCTTTGGACTCTTAAACACCGGGGAGCTGTTTTTT. This chain connects TRBV7-9 to TRBJ2-2; TRBD2 might be the D (5 bases). Germline CDR1 reads SEHNR; CDR2 reads FQNEAQ (reference sequence). V gave up 3 bases and J gave up 2 bases, with 13 bases separating them. The CDR3 has 16 amino acids.

The chain couples TRBV5-1 to TRBJ2-1; unclear D gene. Trimming left V 4 bases short and J 5 bases short, with 10 bases between. Looked up from germline, CDR1 is SGHRS and CDR2 is YFSETQ. This CDR3 has 13 residues. This CDR3 is CASSPGVDNEQFF. The DNA for the CDR3 is TGCGCCAGCAGCCCGGGTGTAGACAATGAGCAGTTCTTC.

This clone was counted a single time. The chain links TRBV25-1 to TRBJ2-3; no reliable D call. Trimming cost V 8 bases and J 3 bases, with 15 bases left between them. This CDR3 region has 14 residues. Germline CDR1 reads MGHDK; CDR2 reads SYGVNS. The DNA for the CDR3 is TGTGCCAGCTCCCTTGGGCTAGAGACAGATACGCAGTATTTT. Translation gives CASSLGLETDTQYF.

The gene calls are TRBV5-4 and TRBJ1-2; a possible D gene is TRBD1 (5 bases). Germline V gives CDR1 SGHNT, CDR2 YYREEE (reference sequence). CDR3 size: 14 residues. The V end was cut by 3 bases, the J end by 7 bases, with 16 bases between. For the CDR3, the DNA is TGTGCCAGCAGCTCCAGGGTTGGAGTGGGTGGCTACACCTTC. It yields the protein CASSSRVGVGGYTF.

The chain carries TRBV2 and TRBJ2-1; 9 nucleotides line up with TRBD2. The CDR3 runs 16 residues. Losses at the gene ends were 2 bases for V and 12 bases for J; bases not matched to a gene: 14. Germline values: CDR1 SNHLY, CDR2 FYNNEI. This chain's CDR3 is CASSESQWEREEGQFF. CDR3 nucleotide sequence: TGTGCCAGCAGTGAAAGTCAGTGGGAGCGGGAGGAAGGGCAGTTCTTC.

This clone has only a few counts. The rearrangement links TRBV11-2 to TRBJ2-2, with 13 bases that match TRBD2. The CDR3 contains 17 residues. Unmatched junction bases numbered 9, after V lost 5 bases and J lost 6 bases. In germline, CDR1 is SGHAT, CDR2 FQNNGV. CDR3: CASSLGLAGDRAGELFF. The DNA for the CDR3 is TGTGCCAGCAGCCTCGGACTAGCGGGAGATAGAGCCGGGGAGCTGTTTTTT.

This clone was observed at least ten times. The chain combines TRBV10-3 with TRBJ1-1; D unclear. CDR3 size: 13 residues. The ends were cut back, 6 bases at V and 5 bases at J, with 13 bases in the middle. Germline loops: CDR1 ENHRY, CDR2 SYGVKD. The CDR3 DNA follows: TGTGCCATCAGGCAGAAGGCAGGAACTGAAGCTTTCTTT. Translating it yields CAIRQKAGTEAFF.

The chain links TRBV29-1 to TRBJ2-2, with 8 bases matching TRBD2. Unmatched junction bases numbered 6, after V lost 6 bases and J lost 6 bases. Per the germline V gene, CDR1 is SQVTM and CDR2 is ANQGSEA. The CDR3 is made up of 13 amino acids. CDR3 in amino acids: CSVAGTSAGELFF. The CDR3 nucleotides are TGCAGCGTGGCCGGGACTAGTGCCGGGGAGCTGTTTTTT.

The chain employs TRBV25-1 and TRBJ2-1; TRBD2 agrees at 7 bases. This CDR3 region has 14 residues. V shed 3 bases and J 8 bases; nucleotides not matched to a gene: 7. CDR1 is MGHDK, CDR2 SYGVNS, per germline. The CDR3 region is CASSEWAGAHEQFF. Written as DNA, the CDR3 is TGTGCCAGCAGTGAGTGGGCGGGAGCCCATGAGCAGTTCTTC.

The chain recombines TRBV19 with TRBJ2-7, with D maybe TRBD2 (5 bases). Trimming pared 2 bases from V and 6 bases from J, leaving 11 bases between. The CDR3 is 13 amino acids. CDR1 and CDR2 (germline): LNHDA, SQIVND (reference sequence). The CDR3, as DNA: TGTGCCAGTAGTATAACTAGGGAGAGCGAGCAGTACTTC. Translating gives CASSITRESEQYF.

Within the sample, this clone is medium-sized. CDR3 DNA: TGCGCCAGCAGACACACAGGGACCAACTACAATGAGCAGTTCTTC. Protein sequence: CASRHTGTNYNEQFF. This chain links TRBV5-1 with TRBJ2-1; D may be TRBD1 (6 bases). Germline CDR1 SGHRS, CDR2 YFSETQ. CDR3 length: 15 residues. V was trimmed by 5 bases and J by 3 bases, leaving 15 bases between them.

This clone came up a few times. The chain recombines TRBV28 with TRBJ1-5, with D uncertain. Germline CDR1 is MDHEN and CDR2 is SYDVKM. This CDR3 region has 14 residues. V lost 3 bases and J 0 bases, leaving 6 bases between the germline ends. The chain's CDR3 is CASSFQSSNQPQHF. The CDR3 DNA reads TGTGCCAGCAGTTTCCAGAGTAGCAATCAGCCCCAGCATTTT. Drawing the rest from reference TRBV28 and TRBJ1-5, the complete variable domain is DVKVTQSSRYLVKRTGEKVFLECVQDMDHENMFWYRQDPGLGLRLIYFSYDVKMKEKGDIPEGYSVSREKKERFSLILESASTNQTSMYLCASSFQSSNQPQHFGDGTRLSIL.

This clone was counted a few times. The chain employs TRBV2 and TRBJ2-7; 9 bases are shared with TRBD1. Trimming took 4 bases from V and 5 from J; bases not matched to a gene: 6. The CDR3 spans 14 residues. Germline V gene data show CDR1 as SNHLY and CDR2 as FYNNEI. As DNA, the CDR3 is TGTGCCAGCAGTGTGGGGACAGGGAGCCACGAGCAGTACTTC. Amino acid sequence: CASSVGTGSHEQYF.

The chain employs TRBV29-1 and TRBJ2-2; 11 bases align to TRBD1. Germline V gene lookup returns CDR1 SQVTM and CDR2 ANQGSEA. Trimming took 7 bases from V and 4 from J; bases not matched to a gene: 5. The CDR3 has 14 amino acids. The CDR3 DNA follows: TGCAGCGCTGGACAGGGGGCTTCCACCGGGGAGCTGTTTTTT. Encoded protein: CSAGQGASTGELFF.

The chain couples TRBV7-9 to TRBJ2-1, with TRBD2 matching 7 bases. Germline values: CDR1 SEHNR, CDR2 FQNEAQ (reference sequence). J lost 6 bases, V lost 5 bases, and 13 bases had no gene match. The CDR3 contains 16 residues. CDR3 in DNA: TGTGCCAGCAGCCCTGGCCGGGGAGGGGCCTCCAATGAGCAGTTCTTC. This translates into CASSPGRGGASNEQFF.

The chain recombines TRBV27 with TRBJ2-7, with 9 bases aligning to TRBD2. Germline V gene data show CDR1 as MNHEY and CDR2 as SMNVEV (reference sequence). J was trimmed by 4 bases and V by 3 bases; bases with no gene match: 7. CDR3 length: 15 residues. As DNA, the CDR3 is TGTGCCAGCAGTTTCGGAGCGGGAGGCAATTACGAGCAGTACTTC. It translates to CASSFGAGGNYEQYF.

This clone was seen a handful of times. This chain uses TRBV7-8 with TRBJ2-7; possible D gene TRBD2, 6 bases. The V and J ends lost 3 bases and 5 bases respectively, with 11 bases between them. The CDR3 is 13 residues long. Germline V lookup: CDR1 SGHVS, CDR2 FQNEAQ. This CDR3 reads CASSFSRGDEQYF. CDR3 nucleotide sequence: TGTGCCAGCAGCTTTAGCCGCGGGGACGAGCAGTACTTC.

This clone came up once. The genes are TRBV27 and TRBJ1-2, with a weak D call TRBD1 (6 bases). The CDR3 sequence is 14 residues long. V was clipped by 6 bases and J by 4 bases, with 15 bases between them. Germline CDR1 reads MNHEY; CDR2 reads SMNVEV (reference sequence). CDR3 bases: TGTGCCAGCAGGCTACTGGGGGCGAGCTATGGCTACACCTTC. It translates to CASRLLGASYGYTF.

In its sample, this clone was seen a few times. The V gene is TRBV5-1, the J gene TRBJ1-2; D not certain. CDR1 and CDR2 (germline): SGHRS, YFSETQ. This CDR3 spans 14 amino acids. V was clipped by 5 bases and J by 6 bases, with 17 bases between them. CDR3 residues: CASRHLFLGHGYTF. The CDR3 nucleotides read TGCGCCAGCAGACATCTATTCCTGGGCCATGGCTACACCTTC.

V and J are TRBV5-1 and TRBJ1-1; D not certain. The V and J ends lost 2 bases and 0 bases respectively, with 11 bases between them. Per germline, CDR1 SGHRS and CDR2 YFSETQ. The CDR3 length is 15 residues. The CDR3 is CASSLGGSMNTEAFF. CDR3 bases: TGCGCCAGCAGCTTAGGCGGATCCATGAACACTGAAGCTTTCTTT.

In this sample, this clone turned up a few times. Within the sample, other DNA sequences also encode this same CDR3. This rearrangement joins TRBV6-1 to TRBJ1-4; possibly TRBD1 for D (5 bases). CDR3 length: 14 amino acids. Per germline, CDR1 MNHNS and CDR2 SASEGT. Trimming took 8 bases from V and 0 from J, leaving 10 bases between them. This CDR3 reads CASGRQTTNEKLFF. The CDR3 nucleotides are TGTGCCAGCGGCCGACAGACAACTAATGAAAAACTGTTTTTT.